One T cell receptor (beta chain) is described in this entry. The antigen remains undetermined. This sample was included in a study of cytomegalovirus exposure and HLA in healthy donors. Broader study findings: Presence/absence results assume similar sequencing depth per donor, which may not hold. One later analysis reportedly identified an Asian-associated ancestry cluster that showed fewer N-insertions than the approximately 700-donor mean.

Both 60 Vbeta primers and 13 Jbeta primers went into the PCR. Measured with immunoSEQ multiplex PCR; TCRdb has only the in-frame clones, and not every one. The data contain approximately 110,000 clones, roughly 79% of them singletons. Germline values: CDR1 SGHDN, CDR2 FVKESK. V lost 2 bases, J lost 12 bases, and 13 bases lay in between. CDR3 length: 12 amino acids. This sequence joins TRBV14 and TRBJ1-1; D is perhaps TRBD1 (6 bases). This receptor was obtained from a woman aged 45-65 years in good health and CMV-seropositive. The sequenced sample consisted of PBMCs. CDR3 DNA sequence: TGTGCCAGCAGCCAAATACAGGGTGGTTCTTTCTTT. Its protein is CASSQIQGGSFF. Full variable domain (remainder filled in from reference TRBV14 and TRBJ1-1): EAGVTQFPSHSVIEKGQTVTLRCDPISGHDNLYWYRRVMGKEIKFLLHFVKESKQDESGMPNNRFLAERTGGTYSTLKVQPAELEDSGVYFCASSQIQGGSFFGQGTRLTVV.